This is a list of T cell receptor beta chains from one sample in a study of beta chain features in type 1 diabetes. Only in-frame clones appear in the TCRdb table, and some are missing; sequencing was by immunoSEQ multiplex PCR. The sample shows roughly 340,000 clones, about 13% of them seen only once. The specimen sequenced was naive CD4+ T cells from blood. The source of these receptors is a young woman with type 1 diabetes. Both conserved end residues are part of each CDR3. A D gene is named only where the DNA matches it firmly. The size entry is marked missing in some rows and otherwise reads once, few, many or a size class.

CDR3 protein: CASSVDASGVGSDTQYF
CDR3 DNA: TGTGCCAGCAGCGTAGATGCGAGCGGAGTAGGGTCAGATACGCAGTATTTT
V gene: TRBV9
clone size: .
D gene: .
J gene: TRBJ2-3

CDR3 protein: CASSPRGAADNEQFF
CDR3 DNA: TGTGCCAGCAGCCCCCGGGGAGCGGCCGACAATGAGCAGTTCTTC
V gene: TRBV7-9
clone size: few
D gene: .
J gene: TRBJ2-1

CDR3 protein: CASGTGNTEAFF
CDR3 DNA: TGTGCCAGCGGGACAGGGAACACTGAAGCTTTCTTT
V gene: TRBV19
clone size: .
D gene: TRBD1
J gene: TRBJ1-1

CDR3 protein: CASSIGRGELAAYNEQFF
CDR3 DNA: TGTGCCAGTAGTATAGGTCGGGGAGAACTAGCGGCCTACAATGAGCAGTTCTTC
V gene: TRBV19
clone size: .
D gene: TRBD2
J gene: TRBJ2-1

CDR3 protein: CASSAGQSYEQYF
CDR3 DNA: TGTGCCAGCAGCGCCGGACAGTCCTACGAGCAGTACTTC
V gene: TRBV5-4
clone size: .
D gene: .
J gene: TRBJ2-7

CDR3 protein: CASSTGQGQETQYF
CDR3 DNA: TGTGCCAGCAGCACCGGACAGGGACAAGAGACCCAGTACTTC
V gene: TRBV7-2
clone size: .
D gene: TRBD1
J gene: TRBJ2-5

CDR3 protein: CASDSYQGGYTF
CDR3 DNA: TGTGCCAGCGATAGCTATCAGGGTGGCTACACCTTC
V gene: TRBV7-9
clone size: once
D gene: .
J gene: TRBJ1-2

CDR3 protein: CASRPRGPEQFF
CDR3 DNA: TGTGCCAGCAGACCCAGGGGGCCTGAGCAGTTCTTC
V gene: TRBV2
clone size: .
D gene: TRBD1
J gene: TRBJ2-1

CDR3 protein: CASSLAGGDTQYF
CDR3 DNA: TGCGCCAGCAGTCTAGCGGGAGGCGATACGCAGTATTTT
V gene: TRBV10-2
clone size: .
D gene: TRBD2
J gene: TRBJ2-3

CDR3 protein: CASSRGTSPDTQYF
CDR3 DNA: TGTGCCAGCAGTAGAGGGACTAGCCCAGATACGCAGTATTTT
V gene: TRBV6-6
clone size: .
D gene: TRBD2
J gene: TRBJ2-3

CDR3 protein: CASSRLAGDNEQFF
CDR3 DNA: TGTGCCAGCAGCCGACTAGCGGGGGACAATGAGCAGTTCTTC
V gene: TRBV14
clone size: few
D gene: TRBD2
J gene: TRBJ2-1

CDR3 protein: CASRLQGVHEQYF
CDR3 DNA: TGTGCCAGCAGGTTACAGGGGGTTCACGAGCAGTACTTC
V gene: TRBV28
clone size: few
D gene: TRBD1
J gene: TRBJ2-7

CDR3 protein: CASSLGGRYEKLFF
CDR3 DNA: TGTGCCAGCAGCTTAGGAGGGAGGTACGAAAAACTGTTTTTT
V gene: TRBV7-8
clone size: few
D gene: .
J gene: TRBJ1-4

CDR3 protein: CASSPRAIQGETQYF
CDR3 DNA: TGTGCCAGCAGCCCCCGGGCCATCCAGGGCGAGACCCAGTACTTC
V gene: TRBV7-9
clone size: .
D gene: .
J gene: TRBJ2-5

CDR3 protein: CSLILQVGVETQYF
CDR3 DNA: TGCAGCTTAATTTTACAGGTCGGCGTCGAGACCCAGTACTTC
V gene: TRBV29-1
clone size: .
D gene: .
J gene: TRBJ2-5

CDR3 protein: CASSLRTDPRGDIQYF
CDR3 DNA: TGTGCCAGCAGCTTAAGAACAGACCCGCGGGGGGACATTCAGTACTTC
V gene: TRBV11-2
clone size: .
D gene: TRBD2
J gene: TRBJ2-4

CDR3 protein: CAWTTPGQNNQPQHF
CDR3 DNA: TGTGCCTGGACCACCCCGGGACAGAACAATCAGCCCCAGCATTTT
V gene: TRBV30
clone size: few
D gene: TRBD1
J gene: TRBJ1-5